This T cell receptor beta chain came from a study of T cell changes during pregnancy in multiple sclerosis (dated by TCRdb to about 2019). As for the study more broadly: The study examined how the T cell repertoire changed over the course of pregnancy in women with multiple sclerosis.

The library was prepared using the immunoSEQ multiplex PCR assay. TCRdb took this table from immuneACCESS and kept in-frame rearrangements with V and J called. Such tables lack part of the clones; where checked against another copy, unresolved V genes explain under half of the gap, and the rest is unexplained. The sample contains 42,000 or so clones, around 93% of them found a single time. Of the sample, roughly 8.1% is held by the ten largest clones. From cysteine to phenylalanine, the CDR3 is 19 amino acids long. The entry retains the CDR3 DNA only, 57 bases that are in frame from base 1. Here V drops 4 bases and J drops 0 bases, and the junction holds 8 bases not matched to any gene. CDR1 is given as MDHEN and CDR2 as SYDVKM, both from the germline V gene. Concerning this clone: Its target antigen remains unknown. Per-base quality was not reported, and no clone a single base away is much larger than it.

The specimen comprised CD8+ T cells from peripheral blood mononuclear cells, sampled in the third trimester of pregnancy. This TCR derives from a female donor with multiple sclerosis, enrolled in a pregnancy study. Here the chain combines TRBV28 and TRBJ2-1; a stretch of 14 junction bases matches TRBD2. The CDR3 corresponds to CASSSPGTSGGSSYNEQFF. The DNA sequence follows: TGTGCCAGCAGTTCCCCCGGGACTAGCGGGGGCAGCTCCTACAATGAGCAGTTCTTC.